Below are 27 T cell receptor beta chains sequenced from a single sample in a study of CD8+CD57+ T cells in acquired aplastic anemia. TCR beta VDJ and CDR3 profiling used genomic DNA as template. One entry per CDR3 protein results from TCRdb running MiXCR on the reads. The data contain around 50,000 distinct CDR3 sequences, over 60% of them singletons. Sample: sorted CD4+, CD8+, or CD8+CD57+ T cells (not recorded which) from PBMCs. The source of these receptors is a human donor in good health, serving as a control.

The chain uses TRBV7-2 and TRBJ1-1, with D perhaps TRBD1 (5 bases). From germline, CDR1 is SGHTA and CDR2 FQGNSA. This CDR3 is built from 14 residues. Trimming removed 5 bases from V and 5 bases from J, with 15 bases in between. CDR3 bases: TGTGCCAGCAGCCCCAGCGGGGGAGGTACTGAAGCTTTCTTT. Translated: CASSPSGGGTEAFF. Full variable domain (remainder filled in from reference TRBV7-2 and TRBJ1-1): GAGVSQSPSNKVTEKGKDVELRCDPISGHTALYWYRQSLGQGLEFLIYFQGNSAPDKSGLPSDRFSAERTGGSVSTLTIQRTQQEDSAVYLCASSPSGGGTEAFFGQGTRLTVV.

The V gene is TRBV5-1, the J gene TRBJ2-3; the match to TRBD1 covers 7 bases. CDR3 length: 16 residues. The V and J ends lost 7 bases and 6 bases, in that order; junction bases with no gene match: 17. Germline CDR1 and CDR2: SGHRS and YFSETQ. As DNA, the CDR3 is TGCGCCAGCTTAGGGGGCGAACTCCATGTCTGGGATACGCAGTATTTT. Protein product: CASLGGELHVWDTQYF.

Points on this clonotype: The junction does not match germline at one end; this may be a read error. V gene TRBV2 combines with J gene TRBJ2-4, with 8 bases matching TRBD1. CDR1 SNHLY and CDR2 FYNNEI come from the germline V gene. The CDR3 is 14 residues long. CDR3 bases: TGTGCCATCAGTGAGGACAGGGTGAAAAACATTCAGTACTTC. Its translation is CAISEDRVKNIQYF.

The chain has TRBV6-1 and TRBJ1-5; D remains unclear. Germline lookup yields CDR1 MNHNS and CDR2 SASEGT. The CDR3 is 12 amino acids. Deletions cut 3 bases from V and 6 bases from J, with 6 bases between. The CDR3 DNA reads TGTGCCAGCAGTGACACTCCTCAGCCCCAGCATTTT. Its translation: CASSDTPQPQHF.

The chain has TRBV5-6 and TRBJ2-1; 8 nucleotides agree with TRBD2. Trimming at V came to 4 bases and at J to 0 bases, leaving 9 bases not matched to a gene. This CDR3 region has 17 residues. Germline V gene lookup returns CDR1 SGHDT and CDR2 YYEEEE. CDR3 amino acids: CASSRALAGSSYNEQFF. In DNA, the CDR3 is TGTGCCAGCAGCCGGGCCTTAGCGGGGAGCTCCTACAATGAGCAGTTCTTC.

In DNA, the CDR3 is TGTGCCAGCAGCTTAATCGGGAACGGTATGGGCGGGGAGCTGTTTTTT. This translates into CASSLIGNGMGGELFF. V gene TRBV5-6 combines with J gene TRBJ2-2; possible D gene TRBD2, 5 bases. CDR3 length: 16 amino acids. The V gene lost 2 bases and the J gene lost 7 bases, with 18 bases spanning the gap. The germline CDR1 and CDR2 sequences are SGHDT and YYEEEE.

In this sample, this clonotype turned up many times. The chain carries TRBV27 and TRBJ1-2, with 8 bases aligning to TRBD1. The CDR3 runs to 13 residues. V shed 3 bases and J 5 bases; nucleotides not matched to a gene: 2. From germline, CDR1 is MNHEY and CDR2 SMNVEV (reference sequence). The CDR3: CASSFGQGYGYTF. In DNA form, the CDR3 reads TGTGCCAGCAGTTTCGGACAGGGATATGGCTACACCTTC.

The chain combines TRBV29-1 with TRBJ2-7; TRBD1 aligns across 8 bases. Losses at the gene ends were 7 bases for V and 5 bases for J; bases not matched to a gene: 7. CDR1 is SQVTM, CDR2 ANQGSEA, per germline. The CDR3 is made up of 12 amino acids. CDR3 bases: TGCAGCGCACGGACAGGGTGGGACGAGCAGTACTTC. Protein: CSARTGWDEQYF.

The rearrangement joins TRBV24-1 to TRBJ2-3; D might be TRBD2 (5 bases). Germline values: CDR1 KGHDR, CDR2 SFDVKD. The CDR3 runs to 13 residues. Trimming removed 7 bases from V and 4 bases from J, with 11 bases in between. DNA of the CDR3: TGTGCCACCAGCAACGGGGTCGCAGATACGCAGTATTTT. Translated, it gives CATSNGVADTQYF.

The chain has TRBV6-5 and TRBJ1-1; no firm D call. The CDR3 runs 12 residues. V was trimmed by 2 bases and J by 7 bases, leaving 8 bases between them. Germline V gene sequence: CDR1 MNHEY, CDR2 SVGAGI. This CDR3 is CASSYDNLEAFF. The DNA of the CDR3 is TGTGCCAGCAGTTACGACAACCTTGAAGCTTTCTTT.

As DNA, the CDR3 is TGTGCCAGCAGTGAACTTAGCGGGAGTTATTACGAGCAGTACTTC. It encodes CASSELSGSYYEQYF. The chain couples TRBV2 to TRBJ2-7; 9 nucleotides agree with TRBD2. The CDR3 is 15 residues long. From germline, CDR1 is SNHLY and CDR2 FYNNEI. The V gene end was trimmed by 2 bases and the J gene end by 4 bases; junction bases not matched to a gene: 6.

As concerns this clonotype: The limits of the CDR3 on the DNA are not certain, so only TCRdb's listed CDR3 is given. The chain employs TRBV9 and TRBJ2-2; TRBD1, the D gene given by the table, was not confirmed from the DNA. Germline V gene sequence: CDR1 SGDLS, CDR2 YYNGEE. The CDR3 spans 19 amino acids, including both terminal residues. This chain's CDR3 is CASSVGTQSYEQYFGELFF.

V is TRBV20-1 and J is TRBJ1-3; 12 positions agree with TRBD1. Germline V gene data show CDR1 as DFQATT and CDR2 as SNEGSKA (reference sequence). The CDR3 spans 15 residues. The trim removed 3 bases at V and 7 bases at J, leaving 7 bases unmatched. CDR3 residues: CSARGGQGAGNTIYF. The CDR3 bases are TGCAGTGCTAGGGGGGGACAGGGGGCAGGTAACACCATATATTTT.

This chain links TRBV19 with TRBJ1-2, with TRBD1 identical over 8 bases. Germline V gene lookup returns CDR1 LNHDA and CDR2 SQIVND (reference sequence). This CDR3 is built from 12 residues. J lost 7 bases, V lost 5 bases, and 3 bases had no gene match. The CDR3 loop reads CASSPQGVGYTF. The CDR3 DNA reads TGTGCCAGTAGTCCACAGGGGGTTGGCTACACCTTC.

The chain recombines TRBV11-2 with TRBJ1-1; 7 bases are shared with TRBD1. V lost 1 base, J lost 4 bases, and 9 bases stayed unmatched. The CDR3 extends over 16 amino acids. From germline, CDR1 is SGHAT and CDR2 FQNNGV. This chain's CDR3 is CASSLVGTAGGTEAFF. In DNA form, the CDR3 reads TGTGCCAGCAGCTTAGTGGGGACAGCCGGGGGCACTGAAGCTTTCTTT.

V and J are TRBV2 and TRBJ2-1, with a tentative D call TRBD1 (6 bases). CDR3 length: 15 amino acids. The germline CDR1 and CDR2 sequences are SNHLY and FYNNEI. Trimming took off 5 bases at V and 9 bases at J, with 20 bases between the two ends. This CDR3 reads CASSRGRRVGGEQFF. In DNA form, the CDR3 reads TGTGCCAGCAGTAGGGGACGCCGCGTAGGGGGTGAGCAGTTCTTC.

The chain uses TRBV7-2 and TRBJ2-7; a possible D gene is TRBD2 (6 bases). Germline V gives CDR1 SGHTA, CDR2 FQGNSA. The V and J ends lost 2 bases and 2 bases respectively, with 13 bases between them. This CDR3 region has 15 residues. DNA for the CDR3: TGTGCCAGCAGCTTAACGGCGGAGGGGACCTACGAGCAGTACTTC. Protein product: CASSLTAEGTYEQYF.

CDR3 sequence reads: CSVGDDRGRGYTF. The CDR3 bases are TGCAGCGTCGGAGATGACAGGGGGCGCGGCTACACCTTC. The chain recombines TRBV29-1 with TRBJ1-2; 10 bases fit TRBD1. V lost 6 bases, J lost 8 bases, and 9 bases stayed unmatched. There are 13 residues in the CDR3. In germline, CDR1 is SQVTM, CDR2 ANQGSEA.

The CDR3 here is CSVAEGGGQETQYF. DNA of the CDR3: TGCAGCGTCGCGGAAGGGGGAGGCCAAGAGACCCAGTACTTC. The genes are TRBV29-1 and TRBJ2-5, with D possibly being TRBD1 or TRBD2 (6 bases each). There are 14 residues in the CDR3. Germline CDR1 is SQVTM and CDR2 is ANQGSEA. The V and J ends lost 6 bases and 1 base respectively, with 15 bases between them.

This clonotype was found once. This sequence joins TRBV20-1 and TRBJ2-7, with 8 bases that match TRBD1. The V gene end was trimmed by 3 bases and the J gene end by 3 bases; junction bases not matched to a gene: 7. CDR1 and CDR2 from the germline V gene are DFQATT and SNEGSKA (reference sequence). CDR3 size: 14 residues. This CDR3 is CSARSPDRDYEQYF. CDR3 in DNA: TGCAGTGCTAGGAGCCCGGACAGGGACTACGAGCAGTACTTC.

This rearrangement joins TRBV7-3 to TRBJ1-4; maybe TRBD1 (5 bases). The CDR3 length is 14 residues. Looked up from germline, CDR1 is SGHTA and CDR2 is FQGTGA. Trimming left V 5 bases short and J 8 bases short, with 15 bases between. The CDR3 DNA sequence: TGTGCCAGCAGCCTACGGACCGGGACCGAAAAACTGTTTTTT. Its translation: CASSLRTGTEKLFF.

The J gene is TRBJ2-2, the V gene TRBV29-1; 9 bases fit TRBD1. The CDR3 length is 14 residues. Germline CDR1 is SQVTM and CDR2 is ANQGSEA. V lost 7 bases to trimming and J lost 6 bases; unmatched junction nucleotides: 9. The CDR3 reads CSATTGGVSGELFF. DNA for the CDR3: TGCAGCGCCACAACAGGGGGCGTCTCCGGGGAGCTGTTTTTT.

Points on this clonotype: The junction differs from germline at one of its ends, possibly a read error. The V call is TRBV5-1, the J call TRBJ2-7, with a possible D match to TRBD2 (5 bases). The CDR3 has 16 amino acids. The germline V gene encodes CDR1 SGHRS and CDR2 YFSETQ. The CDR3 protein is CACSPIGEKDLYEQYF. CDR3 sequence (DNA): TGCGCCTGCAGCCCCATCGGGGAGAAAGATCTCTACGAGCAGTACTTC.

The rearrangement joins TRBV10-3 to TRBJ1-1; D not certain. CDR1 and CDR2 from the germline V gene are ENHRY and SYGVKD. Trimming took off 2 bases at V and 1 base at J, with 8 bases between the two ends. The CDR3 covers 14 residues. This chain's CDR3 is CAISELGRNTEAFF. Here the CDR3 DNA reads TGTGCCATCAGTGAGCTTGGTCGGAACACTGAAGCTTTCTTT.

The rearrangement links TRBV7-2 to TRBJ1-5; D not certain. Trimming removed 1 base from V and 1 base from J, with 8 bases in between. The CDR3 sequence is 15 residues long. The germline V gene encodes CDR1 SGHTA and CDR2 FQGNSA. Written as DNA, the CDR3 is TGTGCCAGCAGCTTAGTAGGGCAGAGCAATCAGCCCCAGCATTTT. As protein: CASSLVGQSNQPQHF.

V usage is TRBV7-9 and J usage is TRBJ2-7, with D maybe TRBD2 (5 bases). In germline, CDR1 is SEHNR, CDR2 FQNEAQ (reference sequence). This CDR3 spans 13 amino acids. Trimming removed 5 bases at V and 1 base at J, with 9 bases between. The chain's CDR3 is CASSRGLSYEQYV. The CDR3 DNA reads TGTGCCAGCAGCCGCGGACTTTCCTACGAGCAGTACGTC.

The chain couples TRBV29-1 to TRBJ2-5, with 9 positions matching TRBD1. Losses at the gene ends were 3 bases for V and 2 bases for J; bases not matched to a gene: 4. Germline CDR1 SQVTM, CDR2 ANQGSEA. CDR3 size: 14 residues. As DNA, the CDR3 is TGCAGCGTTGAGGACAGGGGAGTTCAAGAGACCCAGTACTTC. It codes for CSVEDRGVQETQYF.